These 9 T cell receptor beta chains were sequenced from one sample in a study of blood T cell repertoires in COVID-19. Repertoires were generated with immunoSEQ multiplex PCR, while TCRdb's copy carries only in-frame clones and drops some. In the table there are about 180,000 clones, roughly 83% of which are singletons. Sequenced material: peripheral blood. The receptors were gathered from a middle-aged woman with COVID-19, enrolled during active disease.

The genes are TRBV5-4 and TRBJ2-1; 7 bases line up with TRBD2. CDR3 length equals 14 residues. With V trimmed by 0 bases and J by 9 bases, 6 bases remained unmatched. The germline CDR1 and CDR2 sequences are SGHNT and YYREEE (reference sequence). The CDR3 protein is CASSLATSWGEQFF. As DNA, the CDR3 is TGTGCCAGCAGCTTGGCGACTAGCTGGGGTGAGCAGTTCTTC.

The V call is TRBV5-1, the J call TRBJ1-1; D is possibly TRBD1 (5 bases). The germline V gene has CDR1 SGHRS and CDR2 YFSETQ. The germline V and J ends were trimmed by 4 bases and 5 bases, with 12 bases remaining between them. CDR3 length equals 13 residues. In DNA form, the CDR3 reads TGCGCCAGCAGCGCCGGGACTAGGACTGAAGCTTTCTTT. Protein product: CASSAGTRTEAFF.

This clone was observed a single time. This chain uses TRBV11-3 with TRBJ1-1, with a weak D call TRBD1 (5 bases). CDR3 length equals 15 residues. Germline loops: CDR1 SGHNT, CDR2 YENEEA. Trimming took 1 base from V and 5 from J, leaving 14 bases between them. The CDR3 bases are TGTGCCAGCAGCTTAGGCTCAGGGCTGAGGACTGAAGCTTTCTTT. This sequence encodes CASSLGSGLRTEAFF.

This chain links TRBV12-5 with TRBJ1-6, with 7 bases aligning to TRBD1. There are 12 residues in the CDR3. CDR1 LGHNT and CDR2 FRNRAP come from the germline V gene. Trimming at V came to 6 bases and at J to 14 bases, leaving 7 bases not matched to a gene. The CDR3 DNA reads as TGTGCTAGTGGACCCATCAGGGGGGCCCTCCACTTT. Protein: CASGPIRGALHF. Combining the CDR3 with reference TRBV12-5 and TRBJ1-6 gives the whole variable domain DARVTQTPRHKVTEMGQEVTMRCQPILGHNTVFWYRQTMMQGLELLAYFRNRAPLDDSGMPKDRFSAEMPDATLATLKIQPSEPRDSAVYFCASGPIRGALHFGNGTRLTVT.

The chain is built from TRBV27 and TRBJ1-4, with 11 bases aligning to TRBD1. The trim removed 5 bases at V and 8 bases at J, leaving 13 bases unmatched. This CDR3 is 17 amino acids long. From germline, CDR1 is MNHEY and CDR2 SMNVEV (reference sequence). CDR3 protein: CASSPLGLGTGGEKLFF. CDR3 coding DNA: TGTGCCAGCAGTCCCCTGGGATTAGGGACAGGGGGGGAAAAACTGTTTTTT.

The chain combines TRBV19 with TRBJ1-5; D gene ambiguous. The CDR3 loop spans 13 amino acids. Germline CDR1 reads LNHDA; CDR2 reads SQIVND (reference sequence). Trimming stripped 3 bases from V and 9 bases from J, with 12 bases between. The CDR3 here is CASSIRGDGPQHF. CDR3 DNA sequence: TGTGCCAGTAGTATTCGCGGGGATGGGCCCCAGCATTTT.

The gene calls are TRBV5-1 and TRBJ2-5; the D gene is possibly TRBD2 (6 bases). CDR1 is SGHRS and CDR2 is YFSETQ in the germline V gene. The CDR3 has 15 amino acids. Trimming took 4 bases from V and 2 from J, leaving 15 bases between them. The CDR3 loop is CASSRGTGRQETQYF. The CDR3 nucleotides are TGCGCCAGCAGCCGGGGGACTGGAAGGCAAGAGACCCAGTACTTC.

This clone was observed a handful of times. V gene TRBV18 combines with J gene TRBJ1-4; the D is unclear. The germline CDR1 and CDR2 sequences are KGHSH and LQKENI. CDR3 size: 11 residues. The V gene lost 6 bases and the J gene lost 5 bases, with 4 bases spanning the gap. CDR3 amino acids: CASSRNEKLFF. The CDR3 DNA is TGTGCCAGCTCGCGGAATGAAAAACTGTTTTTT.

V usage is TRBV5-4 and J usage is TRBJ2-7, with a possible D match to TRBD1 (6 bases). The CDR3 has 15 amino acids. The V end lost 0 bases, the J end lost 5 bases, and 15 bases lay between the germline ends. Germline V gene data show CDR1 as SGHNT and CDR2 as YYREEE (reference sequence). CDR3 sequence reads: CASSLEVTGINEQYF. The CDR3 nucleotides read TGTGCCAGCAGCTTGGAGGTCACAGGGATCAACGAGCAGTACTTC.